The text below deals with one TCR beta chain. This record belongs to a study of control samples from healthy donors and cancer patients. Sequenced by immunoSEQ multiplex PCR; TCRdb stores in-frame clones only, minus some. This sample yields fewer than 85,000 clones, of which around 93% are seen a single time; under 3.5% belongs to the top ten. Trimming cost V 6 bases and J 5 bases, with 16 bases left between them. The length of the CDR3 is 15 residues. Germline V gene sequence: CDR1 KGHSH, CDR2 LQKENI. The chain links TRBV18 to TRBJ2-2, with a tentative D call TRBD1 (5 bases). Sequencing was carried out using blood. The clonotype was recovered from a woman in her thirties in good health. CDR3: CASSDSTLTTGELFF. CDR3 in DNA: TGTGCCAGCTCCGACAGTACCTTGACTACCGGGGAGCTGTTTTTT.